This TCR beta chain was obtained from a study of cytotoxic CD8 clonotypes in ibrutinib-treated CLL. Overall study results and limits: On treatment, the uncommon public clonotypes contracted or remained stable. T-cell clonality at baseline went above that of age-matched healthy donors and rose and fell with circulating CD8+ T-cell counts.

Targeted sequencing depth ranged from 1 in 200,000 to 1 in 1 million T cells. Only in-frame clones appear in the TCRdb table, and some are missing; sequencing was by immunoSEQ multiplex PCR. The profile covers 130,000 or so clones, with roughly 88% appearing a single time and roughly 2% taken by the ten largest. As regards this clone: As yet, its antigen is unknown. The junction departs from the called germline gene at one end, perhaps through a read error.

The CDR3 contains 15 residues. Germline loops: CDR1 MDHEN, CDR2 SYDVKM. V and J are TRBV28 and TRBJ1-5, with 9 positions matching TRBD1. This specimen was PBMCs, taken after 24 months of ibrutinib treatment. This clonotype originated in a human donor with chronic lymphocytic leukemia. The CDR3 loop reads CASNLSGTGSQAQHF. CDR3 nucleotide sequence: TGTGCCAGCAACCTTTCCGGGACAGGGAGTCAGGCCCAGCATTTT.